This T cell receptor (beta chain) was found in a study of T cells in Graves' hyperthyroidism and ophthalmopathy. About the research overall: Peripheral blood draws took place at initial diagnosis, ahead of any treatment.

Amplified TCR beta CDR3 regions derived from RNA transcripts. In the first-round RT-PCR of the TCR CDR3, the HTBI primer set was used. TCRdb re-analysed the multiplex PCR reads in MiXCR, keeping a single row per CDR3 protein. The table records roughly 400,000 distinct CDR3 sequences, over 11% of them present only once. Uncontrolled infections, other autoimmune diseases, pregnancy or lactation led to exclusion of patients. Diagnosis relied on clinical symptoms, serum thyroxine and TRAb, thyroid ultrasound and orbital computed tomography. Germline V lookup: CDR1 MNHEY, CDR2 SMNVEV (reference sequence). The CDR3 runs 15 residues. V shed 3 bases and J shed 3 bases, with 15 bases lying between them.

The sample was blood. The receptor comes from a man aged 50-60 years with Graves' ophthalmopathy. The chain employs TRBV27 and TRBJ2-7, with a weak D call TRBD2 (6 bases). CDR3: CASSFYGLNIYEQYF. In DNA form, the CDR3 reads TGTGCCAGCAGTTTCTATGGACTAAACATCTACGAGCAGTACTTC.